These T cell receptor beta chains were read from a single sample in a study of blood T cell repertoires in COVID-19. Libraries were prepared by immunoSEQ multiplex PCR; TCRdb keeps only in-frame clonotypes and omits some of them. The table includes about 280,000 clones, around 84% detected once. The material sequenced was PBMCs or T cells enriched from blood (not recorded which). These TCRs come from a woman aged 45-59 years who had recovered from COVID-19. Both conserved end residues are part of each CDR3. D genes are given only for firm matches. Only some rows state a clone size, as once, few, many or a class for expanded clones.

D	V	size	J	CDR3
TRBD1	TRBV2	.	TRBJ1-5	CASSGTGGRQPQHF
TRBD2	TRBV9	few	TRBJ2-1	CASSAASLAGEKQFF
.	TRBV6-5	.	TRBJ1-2	CASSLSGANYGYTF
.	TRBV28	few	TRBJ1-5	CASIRGGSNQPQHF
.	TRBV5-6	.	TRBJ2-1	CASSPAVRDEQFF
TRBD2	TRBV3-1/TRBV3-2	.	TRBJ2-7	CASSHPSGSQYEQYF
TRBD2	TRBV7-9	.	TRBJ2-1	CASSLGGRARDEQFF
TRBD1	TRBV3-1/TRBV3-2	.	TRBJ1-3	CASSRRVGTGPGNTIYF
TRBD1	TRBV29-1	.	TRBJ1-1	CSVGSGGDTEAFF
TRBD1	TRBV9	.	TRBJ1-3	CASSVGLLGTGRNTIYF
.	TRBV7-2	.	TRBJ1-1	CASSPPGAGNTEAFF
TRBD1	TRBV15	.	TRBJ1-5	CATSRDTGDQPQHF
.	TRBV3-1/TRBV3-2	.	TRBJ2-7	CASSHETNYYEQYF
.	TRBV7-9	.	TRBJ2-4	CASSPERHIQYF
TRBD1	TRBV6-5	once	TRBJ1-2	CASSYPGTGRLGYTF
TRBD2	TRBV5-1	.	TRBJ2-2	CASSLATSGGYGGELFF
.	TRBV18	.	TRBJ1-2	CASSPPPGRNYGYTF
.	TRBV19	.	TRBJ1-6	CASSSAGRAYNSPLHF